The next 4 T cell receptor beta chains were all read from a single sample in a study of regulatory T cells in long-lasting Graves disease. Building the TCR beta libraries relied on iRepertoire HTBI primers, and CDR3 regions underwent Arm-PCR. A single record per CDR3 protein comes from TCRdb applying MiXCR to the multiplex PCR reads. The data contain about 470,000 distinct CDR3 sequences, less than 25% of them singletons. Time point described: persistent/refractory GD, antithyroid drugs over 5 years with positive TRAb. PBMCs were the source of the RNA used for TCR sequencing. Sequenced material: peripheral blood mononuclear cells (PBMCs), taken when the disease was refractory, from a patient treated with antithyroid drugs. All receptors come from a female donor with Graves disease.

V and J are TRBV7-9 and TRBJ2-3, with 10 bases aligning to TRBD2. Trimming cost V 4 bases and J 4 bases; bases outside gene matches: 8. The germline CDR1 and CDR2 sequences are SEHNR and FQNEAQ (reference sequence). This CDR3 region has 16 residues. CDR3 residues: CASSSRQGLAADTQYF. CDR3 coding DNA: TGTGCCAGCAGCTCCAGGCAAGGACTAGCGGCAGATACGCAGTATTTT. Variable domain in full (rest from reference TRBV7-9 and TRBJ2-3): DTGVSQNPRHKITKRGQNVTFRCDPISEHNRLYWYRQTLGQGPEFLTYFQNEAQLEKSRLLSDRFSAERPKGSFSTLEIQRTEQGDSAMYLCASSSRQGLAADTQYFGPGTRLTVL.

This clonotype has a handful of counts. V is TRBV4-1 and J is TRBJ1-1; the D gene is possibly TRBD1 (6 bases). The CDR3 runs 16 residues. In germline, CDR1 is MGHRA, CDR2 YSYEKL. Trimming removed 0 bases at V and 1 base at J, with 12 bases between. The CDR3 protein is CASSQDAGTTNTEAFF. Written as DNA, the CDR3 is TGCGCCAGCAGCCAAGACGCCGGGACAACGAACACTGAAGCTTTCTTT.

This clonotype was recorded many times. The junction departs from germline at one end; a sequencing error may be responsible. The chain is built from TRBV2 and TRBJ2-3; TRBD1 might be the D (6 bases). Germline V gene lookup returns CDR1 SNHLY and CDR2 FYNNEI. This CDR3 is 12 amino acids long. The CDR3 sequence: CASSFRTETQYF. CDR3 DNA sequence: TGTGCCAGCAGTTTCCGGACAGAGACGCAGTATTTT. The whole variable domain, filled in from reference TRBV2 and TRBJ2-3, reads EPEVTQTPSHQVTQMGQEVILRCVPISNHLYFYWYRQILGQKVEFLVSFYNNEISEKSEIFDDQFSVERPDGSNFTLKIRSTKLEDSAMYFCASSFRTETQYFGPGTRLTVL.

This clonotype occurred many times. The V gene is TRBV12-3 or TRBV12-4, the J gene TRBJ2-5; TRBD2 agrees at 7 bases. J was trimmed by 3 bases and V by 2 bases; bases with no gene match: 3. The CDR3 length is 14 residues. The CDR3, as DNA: TGTGCCAGCAGTTTATTTGGGGGGGAAGAGACCCAGTACTTC. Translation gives CASSLFGGEETQYF.